The source of this T cell receptor (beta chain) is a study of T-cell reconstitution after alpha-beta-depleted transplantation in children. Study conclusions and caveats: Several hundred expanded graft clones reportedly gave rise to the alpha-beta T cells present about two months after transplant. Once a year had passed after transplant, T-cell counts and diversity came mostly from newly produced T cells.

Unique molecular identifiers were built into the TCRbeta library. Each CDR3 protein gets one entry after TCRdb re-called the PCR reads with MiXCR. Counted here are hundreds of thousands of distinct CDR3 sequences, 6% to 10% occurring once; the ten biggest clones make up 8.5% to 9.5%. In its sample, this clonotype was seen many times. What it binds is not known. V shed 0 bases and J shed 2 bases, with 11 bases lying between them. The CDR3 covers 14 residues. Germline V gives CDR1 SQVTM, CDR2 ANQGSEA. This TCR derives from a female patient aged 2-9 years who had a stem cell transplant for Fanconi anemia, so the T cells may come from the graft donor. This material consisted of peripheral blood, taken 360 days after TCRalphabeta/CD19-depleted stem cell transplant. The rearrangement joins TRBV29-1 to TRBJ2-7; TRBD2 is a possible D gene (6 bases). The CDR3 loop reads CSVEDGGIPYEQYF. In nucleotides, the CDR3 is TGCAGCGTTGAAGACGGAGGGATCCCCTACGAGCAGTACTTC.